A selection of T cell receptor beta chains follows, all from one sample in a study of blood T cells in healthy people across ages. Each CDR3 protein gets one entry after TCRdb re-called the 5' RACE reads with MiXCR. The sample has around 520,000 distinct CDR3 sequences; about 28% are singletons. These data were also filed under a second study, of T cells of mothers and their children.

Sequencing input: blood. Receptors originate from a boy between 2 and 15 years old in good health. The CDR3 runs from the conserved cysteine through the conserved F or W. Each record gives: CDR3 DNA, CDR3 protein, D gene, V gene, J gene, clone size. A D gene is named only where the DNA matches it firmly. The size of a clone is reported for some rows only, either as once, few or many, or as a class for expanded clones.

DNA: TGTGCCATCAAAGCTAGGGGGACGGATGAGCAGTTCTTC
CDR3: CAIKARGTDEQFF
D: -
V: TRBV27
J: TRBJ2-1
size: -

DNA: TGTGCCAGCAGCTTGATCAGCGGGGGCAAAAACATTCAGTACTTC
CDR3: CASSLISGGKNIQYF
D: TRBD2
V: TRBV11-2
J: TRBJ2-4
size: -

DNA: TGTGCCAGCAGTTACTCGACAGGGGCTGGGGCCAACGTCCTGACTTTC
CDR3: CASSYSTGAGANVLTF
D: TRBD1
V: TRBV6-5
J: TRBJ2-6
size: -

DNA: TGCGCCAGCAGCTTGGTGGGTGGTAGTAGAACAGATACGCAGTATTTT
CDR3: CASSLVGGSRTDTQYF
D: -
V: TRBV5-1
J: TRBJ2-3
size: -

DNA: TGTGCCAGCAGCTTCTATCGGACGGGTCTCGGCGGCTACACCTTC
CDR3: CASSFYRTGLGGYTF
D: -
V: TRBV7-2
J: TRBJ1-2
size: -

DNA: TGTGCCAGCAGGGCAAAGCGCAGGGGAAACATTCAGTACTTC
CDR3: CASRAKRRGNIQYF
D: -
V: TRBV6-5
J: TRBJ2-4
size: -

DNA: TGCAGCGTTGAAGATTGGGAGAACACCGGGGAGCTGTTTTTT
CDR3: CSVEDWENTGELFF
D: -
V: TRBV29-1
J: TRBJ2-2
size: -

DNA: TGTGCCAGCAGCCTCCCGACAGACTATGGCTACACCTTC
CDR3: CASSLPTDYGYTF
D: -
V: TRBV7-9
J: TRBJ1-2
size: -

DNA: TGTGCCAGCAGCTCTTGGACTAGCGGGGGCACAGATACGCAGTATTTT
CDR3: CASSSWTSGGTDTQYF
D: TRBD2
V: TRBV27
J: TRBJ2-3
size: -

DNA: TGCAGTGCCAGGGACAGGGAAGTTCAGTACTTC
CDR3: CSARDREVQYF
D: TRBD1
V: TRBV20-1
J: TRBJ2-4
size: few

DNA: TGTGCCAGCAGTGAGGCAGGGGACCCCTACGAGCAGTACTTC
CDR3: CASSEAGDPYEQYF
D: -
V: TRBV6-1
J: TRBJ2-7
size: few

DNA: TGCGCCAGCAGCCACAGACAGGGGAATGGGCAGTTCTTC
CDR3: CASSHRQGNGQFF
D: TRBD1
V: TRBV4-3
J: TRBJ2-1
size: -

DNA: TGTGCCAGCAGTCCCGGGACAGGGGATTTTGGGAATGGCTACACCTTC
CDR3: CASSPGTGDFGNGYTF
D: TRBD1
V: TRBV6-1
J: TRBJ1-2
size: -

DNA: TGTGCCAGCAGCCAAGAAAGAGCGGGGGGCCTCAACGAGCAGTACTTC
CDR3: CASSQERAGGLNEQYF
D: TRBD2
V: TRBV3-1
J: TRBJ2-7
size: few

DNA: TGCAGCGTTGACTTCTTATCCTGGGGATATGGCTACACCTTC
CDR3: CSVDFLSWGYGYTF
D: -
V: TRBV29-1
J: TRBJ1-2
size: few

DNA: TGTGCCATCAGTGTTAGCTCAGAAGGTTTAGGGGAGACCCAGTACTTC
CDR3: CAISVSSEGLGETQYF
D: -
V: TRBV10-3
J: TRBJ2-5
size: -

DNA: TGTGCCAGCTCACCACCTGTGGCAGAAGAGACCCAGTACTTC
CDR3: CASSPPVAEETQYF
D: -
V: TRBV18
J: TRBJ2-5
size: few

DNA: TGCAGTGGCTCAGACAGGGGCACAGATACGCAGTATTTT
CDR3: CSGSDRGTDTQYF
D: TRBD1
V: TRBV20-1
J: TRBJ2-3
size: few

DNA: TGTGCCAGCACCAAGACAGGCGGAGAGACCCAGTACTTC
CDR3: CASTKTGGETQYF
D: -
V: TRBV12-3/TRBV12-4
J: TRBJ2-5
size: -

DNA: TGCAGTGCCGGACAGGCAAAGTGGGTATCCTCCTACAATGAGCAGTTCTTC
CDR3: CSAGQAKWVSSYNEQFF
D: TRBD1
V: TRBV29-1
J: TRBJ2-1
size: -

DNA: TGTGCCAGCAGCCAAACACTGAACACTGAAGCTTTCTTT
CDR3: CASSQTLNTEAFF
D: -
V: TRBV12-3/TRBV12-4
J: TRBJ1-1
size: -

DNA: TGTGCCATCAGTGATCCCAGGGGACCGGGGAATGAGCAGTTCTTC
CDR3: CAISDPRGPGNEQFF
D: -
V: TRBV10-3
J: TRBJ2-1
size: few

DNA: TGTGCCAGCAGCGGACCGGGACAGGGGCGGTTGGGCTACACCTTC
CDR3: CASSGPGQGRLGYTF
D: TRBD1
V: TRBV5-4
J: TRBJ1-2
size: few

DNA: TGCAGCGTTTCCACCGCCTACGAGCAGTACTTC
CDR3: CSVSTAYEQYF
D: -
V: TRBV29-1
J: TRBJ2-7
size: few

DNA: TGCGCCAGCAGCTTGGGAGGGGTGCCAACCTACGAGCAGTACTTC
CDR3: CASSLGGVPTYEQYF
D: -
V: TRBV5-1
J: TRBJ2-7
size: -

DNA: TGCGCCAGCAGCTCGTCCGGGACAGGGGGCTCCCACGAGCAGTACTTC
CDR3: CASSSSGTGGSHEQYF
D: TRBD1
V: TRBV5-1
J: TRBJ2-7
size: -

DNA: TGTGCCAGCAGCCTACTGGGACAGAGATATGGCTACACCTTC
CDR3: CASSLLGQRYGYTF
D: TRBD1
V: TRBV7-8
J: TRBJ1-2
size: few